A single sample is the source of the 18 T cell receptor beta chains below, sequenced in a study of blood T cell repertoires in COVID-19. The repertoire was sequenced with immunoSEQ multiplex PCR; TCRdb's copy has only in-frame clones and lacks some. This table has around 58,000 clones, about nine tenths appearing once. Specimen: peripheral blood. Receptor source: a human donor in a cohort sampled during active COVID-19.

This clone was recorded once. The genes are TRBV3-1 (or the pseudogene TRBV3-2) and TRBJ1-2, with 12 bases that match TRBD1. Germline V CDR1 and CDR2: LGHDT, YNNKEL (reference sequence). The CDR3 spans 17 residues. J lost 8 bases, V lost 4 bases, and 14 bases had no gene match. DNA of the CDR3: TGTGCCAGCAGCCCGGGACAGGGGGCCCAGCGGTACGGGGGCTACACCTTC. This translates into CASSPGQGAQRYGGYTF.

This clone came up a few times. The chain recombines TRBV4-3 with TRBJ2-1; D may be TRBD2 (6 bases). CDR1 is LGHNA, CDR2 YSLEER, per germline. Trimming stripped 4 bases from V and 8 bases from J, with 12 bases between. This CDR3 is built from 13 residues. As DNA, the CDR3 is TGCGCCAGCAGCCCACCGGGACTCGATGAGCAGTTCTTC. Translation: CASSPPGLDEQFF.

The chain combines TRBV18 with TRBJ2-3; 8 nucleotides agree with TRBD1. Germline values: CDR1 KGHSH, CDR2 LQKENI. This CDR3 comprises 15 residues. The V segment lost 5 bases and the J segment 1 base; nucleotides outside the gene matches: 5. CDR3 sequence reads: CASSKTGDGTDTQYF. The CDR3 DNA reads TGTGCCAGCTCAAAGACAGGGGATGGCACAGATACGCAGTATTTT.

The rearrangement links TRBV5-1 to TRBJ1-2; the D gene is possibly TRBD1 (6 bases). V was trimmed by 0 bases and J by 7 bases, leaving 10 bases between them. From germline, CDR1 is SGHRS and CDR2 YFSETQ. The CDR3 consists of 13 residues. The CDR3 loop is CASSLDGGLGYTF. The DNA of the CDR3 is TGCGCCAGCAGCTTGGATGGGGGCCTTGGCTACACCTTC. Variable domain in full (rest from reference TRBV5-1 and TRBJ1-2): KAGVTQTPRYLIKTRGQQVTLSCSPISGHRSVSWYQQTPGQGLQFLFEYFSETQRNKGNFPGRFSGRQFSNSRSEMNVSTLELGDSALYLCASSLDGGLGYTFGSGTRLTVV.

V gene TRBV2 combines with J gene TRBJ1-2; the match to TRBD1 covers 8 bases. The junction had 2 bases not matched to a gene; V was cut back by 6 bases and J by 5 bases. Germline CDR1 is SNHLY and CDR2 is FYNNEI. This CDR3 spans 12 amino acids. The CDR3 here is CASSGTGYGYTF. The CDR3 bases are TGTGCCAGCAGCGGGACAGGTTATGGCTACACCTTC.

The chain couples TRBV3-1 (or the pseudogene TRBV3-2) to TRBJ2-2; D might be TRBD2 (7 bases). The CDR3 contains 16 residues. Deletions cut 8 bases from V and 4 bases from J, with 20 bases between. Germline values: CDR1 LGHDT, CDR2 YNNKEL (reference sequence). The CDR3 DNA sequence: TGTGCCAGCCGAATGCTCGAGGCGGGGGCCACCGGGGAGCTGTTTTTT. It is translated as CASRMLEAGATGELFF.

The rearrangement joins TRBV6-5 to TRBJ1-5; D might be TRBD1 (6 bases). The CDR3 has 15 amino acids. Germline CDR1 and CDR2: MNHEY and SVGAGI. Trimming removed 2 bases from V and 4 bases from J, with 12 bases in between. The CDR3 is CASSYSRQANQPQHF. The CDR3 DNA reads TGTGCCAGCAGTTACAGCCGACAGGCAAATCAGCCCCAGCATTTT.

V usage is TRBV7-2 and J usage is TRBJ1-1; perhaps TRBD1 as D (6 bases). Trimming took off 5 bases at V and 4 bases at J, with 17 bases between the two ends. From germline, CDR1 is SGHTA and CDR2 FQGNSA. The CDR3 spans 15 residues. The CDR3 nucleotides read TGTGCCAGCAGCCACCGGGGGGCTTCGACCACTGAAGCTTTCTTT. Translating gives CASSHRGASTTEAFF.

The CDR3 sequence is CASSLDLAGVYNEQFF. The CDR3 nucleotides are TGTGCCAGCTCGCTAGATCTAGCGGGTGTTTACAATGAGCAGTTCTTC. The chain employs TRBV18 and TRBJ2-1; TRBD2 agrees at 8 bases. The V segment lost 6 bases and the J segment 4 bases; nucleotides outside the gene matches: 11. Germline V CDR1 and CDR2: KGHSH, LQKENI. This CDR3 is 16 amino acids long.

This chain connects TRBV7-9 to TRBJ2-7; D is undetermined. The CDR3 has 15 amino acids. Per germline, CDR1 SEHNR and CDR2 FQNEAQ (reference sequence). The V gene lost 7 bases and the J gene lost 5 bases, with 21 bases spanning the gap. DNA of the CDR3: TGTGCCAGCACCCACTCAACGCGAGGCCTTGACGAGCAGTACTTC. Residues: CASTHSTRGLDEQYF.

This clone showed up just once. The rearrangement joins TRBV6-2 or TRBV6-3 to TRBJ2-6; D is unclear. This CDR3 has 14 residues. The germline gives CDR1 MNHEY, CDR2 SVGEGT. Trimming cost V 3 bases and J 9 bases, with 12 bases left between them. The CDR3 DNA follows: TGTGCCAGCAGTTATGGGCACAAATTCAACGTCCTGACTTTC. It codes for CASSYGHKFNVLTF.

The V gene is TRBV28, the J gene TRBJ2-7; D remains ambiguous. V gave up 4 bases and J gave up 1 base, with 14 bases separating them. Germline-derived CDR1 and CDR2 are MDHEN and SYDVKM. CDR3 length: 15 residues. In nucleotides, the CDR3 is TGTGCCAGCAGTTCCCCCCGTCGTTCTTCCTACGAGCAGTACTTC. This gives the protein CASSSPRRSSYEQYF.

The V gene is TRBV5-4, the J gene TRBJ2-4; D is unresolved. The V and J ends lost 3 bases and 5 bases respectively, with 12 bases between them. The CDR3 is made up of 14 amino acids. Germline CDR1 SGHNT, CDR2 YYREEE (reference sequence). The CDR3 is CASSSPPQENIQYF. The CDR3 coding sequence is TGTGCCAGCAGCTCGCCCCCACAAGAAAACATTCAGTACTTC.

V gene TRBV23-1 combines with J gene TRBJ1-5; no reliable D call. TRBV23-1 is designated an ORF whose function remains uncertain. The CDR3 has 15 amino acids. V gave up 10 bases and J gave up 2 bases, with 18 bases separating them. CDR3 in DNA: TGCGCCACCACCGCGGCGGGTAAAGGCAATCAGCCCCAGCATTTT. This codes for CATTAAGKGNQPQHF.

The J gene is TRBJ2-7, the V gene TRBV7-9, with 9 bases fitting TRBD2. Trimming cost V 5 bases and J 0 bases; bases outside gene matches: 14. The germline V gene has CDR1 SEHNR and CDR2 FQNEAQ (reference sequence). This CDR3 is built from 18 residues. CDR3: CASSLFGLAGIDSYEQYF. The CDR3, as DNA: TGTGCCAGCAGCCTGTTCGGGCTAGCGGGGATAGACTCCTACGAGCAGTACTTC.

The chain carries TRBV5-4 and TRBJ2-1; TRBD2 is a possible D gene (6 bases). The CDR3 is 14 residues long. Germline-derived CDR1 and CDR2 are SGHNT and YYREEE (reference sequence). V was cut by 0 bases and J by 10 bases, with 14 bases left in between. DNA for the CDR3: TGTGCCAGCAGCTTGGTTCCGGGACGGGGGGAGCAGTTCTTC. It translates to CASSLVPGRGEQFF.

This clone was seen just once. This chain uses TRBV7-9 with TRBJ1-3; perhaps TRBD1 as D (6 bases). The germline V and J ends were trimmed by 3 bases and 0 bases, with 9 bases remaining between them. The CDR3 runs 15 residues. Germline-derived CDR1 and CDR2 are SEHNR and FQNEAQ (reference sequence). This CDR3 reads CASSFGTSSGNTIYF. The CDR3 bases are TGTGCCAGCAGCTTCGGGACAAGCTCTGGAAACACCATATATTTT.

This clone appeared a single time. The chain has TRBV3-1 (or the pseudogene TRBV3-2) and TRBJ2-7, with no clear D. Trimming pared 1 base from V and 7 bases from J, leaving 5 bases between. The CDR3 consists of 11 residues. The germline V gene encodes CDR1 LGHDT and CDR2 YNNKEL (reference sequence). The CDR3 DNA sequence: TGTGCCAGCAGCCAAGCTTTAGAGCAGTACTTC. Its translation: CASSQALEQYF.